This T cell receptor (beta chain) derives from a study of OX40 agonist ivuxolimab in advanced cancers. Study-level background: Ivuxolimab, which targeted the costimulatory receptor OX40 (CD134), was an agonistic, fully human IgG2 monoclonal antibody. Intravenous ivuxolimab was administered to patients every 2 weeks at six dose levels: 0.01, 0.1, 0.3, 1.5, 3 and 10 mg/kg. Of the roughly 52 patients in dose escalation, about 20 had hepatocellular carcinoma, some 15 had melanoma, 9 had renal cell carcinoma and 9 had head and neck cancer. The dose-escalation cohort was approximately 83% male with a mean age of roughly 60 years, ranging from roughly 20 to 80. Patients were allowed to have had prior anti-PD-1, anti-PD-L1 or anti-CTLA-4 therapy, and around 43% of the dose-escalation patients had been treated with checkpoint inhibitors. Partial responses were achieved by three dose-escalation patients, of whom one had hepatocellular carcinoma and two had cutaneous melanoma. Peripheral TCRbeta sequencing aimed to test whether ivuxolimab altered TCR sequence diversity and caused clonal T-cell expansion. The paper reports the monotherapy dose-escalation portion (N = 52 patients) of the phase I ivuxolimab trial. Study-wide conclusions, independent of this receptor: The antigen specificity of the peripheral T cells that underwent clonal expansion was not determined. Low levels of normalized T-cell clonal expansion were also seen in some nonresponding patients. After ivuxolimab, expanded clones were on average more numerous among CD8+ T cells than among CD4+ T cells. In the 0.1-3.0 mg/kg groups, partial responders were among the patients with the lowest normalized peripheral clonal expansion, particularly in CD8+ T cells. Clonal expansion of both CD4+ and CD8+ blood T cells was observed from baseline to week 6 at doses 0.1 to 3.0 mg/kg.

V is clipped by 6 bases and J by 2 bases, and the sequence between their germline boundaries is 11 bases long. The CDR3 sequence holds 13 residues, the cysteine and phenylalanine included. Here the CDR3 DNA is all that survives: 39 bases in frame from base 1. Via the germline V gene, CDR1 is MNHNS and CDR2 SASEGT. For sequencing of the TCRbeta CDR3 region, genomic DNA was extracted from the sorted cells. TCRbeta CDR3 regions were sequenced using the immunoSEQ Assay. Entries here come from immuneACCESS through TCRdb and include only in-frame sequences with V and J called. Some clones fail to appear in such tables; in the studies checked, an unresolved V gene covers under half of the shortfall, and the cause of the remainder is unknown. The sample contains roughly 62,000 clones, around 90% of them found a single time. Clones ranked in the top ten supply 0.62% of the sample. About this clone: Its recognized antigen is unknown. The input lacks base qualities; no much larger clone sits a single base away.

The trial excluded patients who had a history of autoimmune disease or were on systemic immunosuppression. Peripheral blood for TCR sequencing was drawn from every dose cohort at baseline, at cycle 4 day 1 and at cycle 7 day 1. Samples were obtained from an open-label, multicenter, first-in-human phase I dose-escalation trial of ivuxolimab. Adults with locally advanced or metastatic melanoma, renal cell, hepatocellular, or head and neck squamous cell carcinoma were enrolled in the trial. CD4+ and CD8+ T cells were sorted separately from peripheral blood before TCR sequencing. The starting material was CD4+ or CD8+ T cells sorted from blood, obtained in a trial of the OX40 agonist ivuxolimab. Here the chain combines TRBV6-1 and TRBJ2-7, and perhaps TRBD1 as D gene, on 6 matching bases. The clonotype originates from an adult with an advanced solid tumor such as melanoma, head and neck, liver or kidney cancer. Here is the DNA: TGTGCCAGCAGATCCACAGGGCCCTACGAGCAGTACTTC. This codes for CASRSTGPYEQYF.